This T cell receptor beta chain was recorded in a study of T-cell memory formation after mild COVID-19. Each CDR3 protein is one row after TCRdb ran MiXCR on the 5' RACE reads. The sample carries approximately 100,000 distinct CDR3 sequences, about an eighth recorded once. Germline V gives CDR1 SEHNR, CDR2 FQNEAQ (reference sequence). With 7 bases removed from V and 5 bases from J, the gap between germline ends came to 23 bases. CDR3 size: 17 residues. This clonotype was seen more than once but under ten times. This clonotype originated in an adult woman who had mild COVID-19 (a few samples of this study predate the infection). Cell type and time point are not known. V gene TRBV7-9 combines with J gene TRBJ2-2; either TRBD1 or TRBD2 may supply D (6 bases each). Material for sequencing was PBMCs or a T cell subset sorted from them (not recorded which). The CDR3 bases are TGTGCCAGCATCAGGGTGCTACAGGGAGGTGAGACCGGGGAGCTGTTTTTT. Protein: CASIRVLQGGETGELFF.